This T cell receptor (beta chain) is drawn from a study of T-cell memory formation after mild COVID-19. Study background: For the most part, TCR clusters were specific to one donor.

TCRdb itself ran the 5' RACE reads through MiXCR, one entry per CDR3 protein. This table has under 300,000 distinct CDR3 sequences, 9.4% appearing once. What was sequenced was PBMCs or a T cell subset sorted from them (not recorded which). The TCR originated in a man younger than 30 who had mild COVID-19 (a few samples of this study predate the infection). Cell type and time point are not known.

Here the CDR3 reads CASSLGISSYNEQFF. The CDR3 DNA sequence: TGTGCCAGCAGCTTGGGGATTAGCTCCTACAATGAGCAGTTCTTC. The V and J genes are TRBV7-3 and TRBJ2-1; D is unclear. The CDR3 has 15 amino acids. Germline V gene data show CDR1 as SGHTA and CDR2 as FQGTGA. Deletions cut 3 bases from V and 0 bases from J, with 9 bases between.